Shown below are 17 T cell receptor beta chains from a single sample sequenced in a study of T cells in Graves' hyperthyroidism and ophthalmopathy. RNA transcripts yielded amplified TCR beta CDR3 regions. HTBI primers were the set used in a first-round RT-PCR of the TCR CDR3. TCRdb re-called the multiplex PCR reads through MiXCR, storing one row per CDR3 protein. Among hundreds of thousands of distinct CDR3 sequences listed, approximately 14% were seen once. The specimen sequenced was blood. The source is a woman aged 18-35 years with Graves' hyperthyroidism.

Ten or more counts support this clonotype. As DNA, the CDR3 is TGCAGTGCTAGAGAGGCCACGCGGCGGACGCAGTATTTT. This sequence encodes CSAREATRRTQYF. The V gene is TRBV20-1, the J gene TRBJ2-3, with D unclear. V lost 0 bases and J 9 bases, leaving 13 bases between the germline ends. CDR1 is DFQATT and CDR2 is SNEGSKA in the germline V gene (reference sequence). This CDR3 is 13 amino acids long.

The chain carries TRBV4-2 and TRBJ1-1; D is ambiguous. V gave up 0 bases and J gave up 8 bases, with 19 bases separating them. The CDR3 is 16 residues long. CDR1 LGHNA and CDR2 YNFKEQ come from the germline V gene. CDR3 region: CASSQDPFPGSPEAFF. As DNA, the CDR3 is TGTGCCAGCAGCCAAGACCCGTTCCCCGGGAGCCCAGAAGCTTTCTTT.

In this sample, this clonotype turned up a few times. V and J are TRBV19 and TRBJ2-7, with a tentative D call TRBD1 (5 bases). The CDR3 is 15 residues long. V lost 4 bases and J lost 2, with 15 bases in between. Per the germline V gene, CDR1 is LNHDA and CDR2 is SQIVND (reference sequence). CDR3 in amino acids: CASSTPTAQPYEQYF. The DNA of the CDR3 is TGTGCCAGTAGTACCCCGACAGCCCAACCCTACGAGCAGTACTTC.

There are many counts of this clonotype. The rearrangement uses TRBV12-3 or TRBV12-4 and TRBJ2-1; 8 bases are shared with TRBD1. The CDR3 covers 15 residues. The trim removed 7 bases at V and 4 bases at J, leaving 9 bases unmatched. CDR3 bases: TGTGCCAGCACTACAAGGACAGGGACTTACAATGAGCAGTTCTTC. This encodes CASTTRTGTYNEQFF.

V gene TRBV5-1 combines with J gene TRBJ1-2; 12 bases map to TRBD1. The V gene's germline CDR1 is SGHRS and CDR2 YFSETQ. Trimming cost V 0 bases and J 1 base; bases outside gene matches: 4. This CDR3 spans 17 amino acids. The CDR3 sequence: CASSLEGQGALNYGYTF. The DNA of the CDR3 is TGCGCCAGCAGCTTGGAGGGACAGGGGGCTCTTAACTATGGCTACACCTTC.

This clonotype came up a few times. The chain joins TRBV11-2 to TRBJ2-7; TRBD2 aligns across 13 bases. Germline CDR1 reads SGHAT; CDR2 reads FQNNGV. The V segment lost 0 bases and the J segment 3 bases; nucleotides outside the gene matches: 5. The CDR3 extends over 17 amino acids. The CDR3 is CASSLEGTSGTGYEQYF. CDR3 nucleotide sequence: TGTGCCAGCAGCTTAGAGGGGACTAGCGGGACCGGCTACGAGCAGTACTTC.

This clonotype was observed a few times. The missing conserved phenylalanine or tryptophan at the end of this CDR3 makes a read error likely. The chain couples TRBV7-3 to TRBJ2-1; 10 nucleotides line up with TRBD2. From germline, CDR1 is SGHTA and CDR2 FQGTGA. The CDR3 has 15 residues. J was trimmed by 4 bases and V by 5 bases; bases with no gene match: 5. CDR3 protein: CASSPGTSAYNEQFL. For the CDR3, the DNA is TGTGCCAGCAGCCCCGGGACTAGCGCATACAATGAGCAGTTCCTC.

The rearrangement joins TRBV30 to TRBJ1-5; D gene ambiguous. CDR3 length: 14 amino acids. The V end was cut by 0 bases, the J end by 6 bases, with 12 bases between. Germline CDR1 and CDR2: GTSNPN and SVGIG (reference sequence). The CDR3 region is CAWSVPMRSQPQHF. The CDR3 bases are TGTGCCTGGAGTGTACCCATGAGATCTCAGCCCCAGCATTTT.

The chain links TRBV7-9 to TRBJ2-3; 13 positions match TRBD2. Per the germline V gene, CDR1 is SEHNR and CDR2 is FQNEAQ (reference sequence). V dropped 6 bases and J dropped 1; count of bases not matched to a gene: 10. This CDR3 is built from 18 residues. The CDR3 sequence is CASRNGGLAGIRTDTQYF. CDR3 sequence (DNA): TGTGCCAGCAGAAACGGGGGACTAGCGGGAATCCGCACAGATACGCAGTATTTT. The full variable domain, in which reference TRBV7-9 and TRBJ2-3 provide the parts outside the CDR3, is DTGVSQNPRHKITKRGQNVTFRCDPISEHNRLYWYRQTLGQGPEFLTYFQNEAQLEKSRLLSDRFSAERPKGSFSTLEIQRTEQGDSAMYLCASRNGGLAGIRTDTQYFGPGTRLTVL.

This clonotype was counted many times. The chain combines TRBV7-9 with TRBJ1-5; 8 bases map to TRBD1. Germline CDR1 reads SEHNR; CDR2 reads FQNEAQ (reference sequence). Trimming removed 3 bases from V and 3 bases from J; junction bases left unmatched: 7. The CDR3 covers 16 residues. CDR3 sequence (DNA): TGTGCCAGCAGCTTGGGGACAGGAGGAGACAATCAGCCCCAGCATTTT. Translating gives CASSLGTGGDNQPQHF. The full variable domain, with the rest looked up from reference TRBV7-9 and TRBJ1-5, is DTGVSQNPRHKITKRGQNVTFRCDPISEHNRLYWYRQTLGQGPEFLTYFQNEAQLEKSRLLSDRFSAERPKGSFSTLEIQRTEQGDSAMYLCASSLGTGGDNQPQHFGDGTRLSIL.

This chain joins TRBV18 and TRBJ2-3; 7 bases map to TRBD2. There are 11 residues in the CDR3. Trimming at V came to 2 bases and at J to 12 bases, leaving 2 bases not matched to a gene. Germline CDR1 and CDR2: KGHSH and LQKENI. For the CDR3, the DNA is TGTGCCAGCTCACCAGCGGGACTACAGTATTTT. Amino acid sequence: CASSPAGLQYF.

The table lists this clonotype with many counts. This chain joins TRBV3-1 and TRBJ1-5; a weak D match, TRBD1 (6 bases). Germline CDR1 is LGHDT and CDR2 is YNNKEL (reference sequence). The germline V and J ends were trimmed by 4 bases and 1 base, with 14 bases remaining between them. The CDR3 runs 16 residues. This chain's CDR3 is CASSRSGTKSNQPQHF. The CDR3 DNA reads as TGTGCCAGCAGCCGATCCGGGACAAAGAGCAATCAGCCCCAGCATTTT.

The chain carries TRBV12-3 or TRBV12-4 and TRBJ2-3, with D possibly TRBD2 on 5 matching bases. The ends were cut back, 3 bases at V and 4 bases at J, with 26 bases in the middle. The CDR3 sequence is 19 residues long. Here the CDR3 reads CASSFFGLFDGKIADTQYF. The CDR3 DNA is TGTGCCAGCAGTTTCTTTGGACTTTTCGACGGCAAGATCGCAGATACGCAGTATTTT.

The table lists this clonotype with many counts. This rearrangement joins TRBV20-1 to TRBJ2-7, with D possibly matching TRBD2 (6 bases). This CDR3 spans 15 amino acids. V gave up 5 bases and J gave up 0 bases, with 17 bases separating them. The germline V gene has CDR1 DFQATT and CDR2 SNEGSKA (reference sequence). As DNA, the CDR3 is TGCAGTGCTGCCATCCTAGCGAGGAGCTCCTACGAGCAGTACTTC. Amino acids: CSAAILARSSYEQYF.

V gene TRBV20-1 combines with J gene TRBJ2-4; weak D call: TRBD1 (5 bases). V was pared by 1 base and J by 2 bases, with 9 bases between. Germline assignment: CDR1 DFQATT and CDR2 SNEGSKA (reference sequence). The CDR3 length is 14 residues. The CDR3 is CSARGPGTKNIQYF. The CDR3 DNA sequence: TGCAGTGCTAGAGGCCCAGGGACCAAAAACATTCAGTACTTC.

This chain joins TRBV3-1 and TRBJ2-3, with 8 nucleotides matching TRBD1. This CDR3 has 18 amino acids. Germline loops: CDR1 LGHDT, CDR2 YNNKEL (reference sequence). V shed 4 bases, J shed 0 bases, and the junction held 12 bases outside the gene matches. DNA for the CDR3: TGTGCCAGCAGCCTCCAAAGATCGACAGGGGCTAGCACAGATACGCAGTATTTT. The encoded protein is CASSLQRSTGASTDTQYF.

This clonotype was observed a few times. The rearrangement uses TRBV14 and TRBJ2-1; D is perhaps TRBD1 (6 bases). This CDR3 has 17 residues. The V end was cut by 0 bases, the J end by 4 bases, with 16 bases between. Germline V lookup: CDR1 SGHDN, CDR2 FVKESK. CDR3 in amino acids: CASSQEVGRGFYNEQFF. In nucleotides, the CDR3 is TGTGCCAGCAGCCAAGAAGTTGGCAGGGGCTTTTACAATGAGCAGTTCTTC.